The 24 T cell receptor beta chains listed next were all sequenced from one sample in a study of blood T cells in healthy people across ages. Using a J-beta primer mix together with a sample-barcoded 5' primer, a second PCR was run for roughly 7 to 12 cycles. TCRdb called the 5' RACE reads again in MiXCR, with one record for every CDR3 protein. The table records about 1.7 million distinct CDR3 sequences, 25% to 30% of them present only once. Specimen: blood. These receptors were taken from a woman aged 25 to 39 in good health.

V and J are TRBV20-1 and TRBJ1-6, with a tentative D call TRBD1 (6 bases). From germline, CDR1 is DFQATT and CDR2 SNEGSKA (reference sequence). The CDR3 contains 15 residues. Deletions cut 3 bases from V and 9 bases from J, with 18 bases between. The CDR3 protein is CSARAKGQCISPLHF. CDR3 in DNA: TGCAGTGCTAGGGCCAAAGGACAGTGTATTTCACCCCTCCACTTT.

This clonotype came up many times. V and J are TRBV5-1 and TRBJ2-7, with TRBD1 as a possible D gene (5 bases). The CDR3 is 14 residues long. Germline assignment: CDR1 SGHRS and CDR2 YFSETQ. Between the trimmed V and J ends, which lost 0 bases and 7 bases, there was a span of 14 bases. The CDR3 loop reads CASSLGVRAREQYF. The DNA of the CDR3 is TGCGCCAGCAGCTTGGGAGTCAGGGCGCGGGAGCAGTACTTC.

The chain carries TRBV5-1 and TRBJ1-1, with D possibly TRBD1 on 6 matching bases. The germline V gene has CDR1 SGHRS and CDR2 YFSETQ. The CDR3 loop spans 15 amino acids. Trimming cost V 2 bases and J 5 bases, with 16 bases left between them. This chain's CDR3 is CASSFTQGRRTEAFF. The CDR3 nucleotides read TGCGCCAGCAGCTTTACACAGGGTCGAAGGACTGAAGCTTTCTTT.

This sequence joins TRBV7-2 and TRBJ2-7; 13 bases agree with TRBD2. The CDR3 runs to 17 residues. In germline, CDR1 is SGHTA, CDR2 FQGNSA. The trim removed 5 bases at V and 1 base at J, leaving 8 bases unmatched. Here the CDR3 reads CASSVTGTSGTSYEQYF. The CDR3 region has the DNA TGTGCCAGCAGCGTGACCGGGACTAGCGGGACTTCCTACGAGCAGTACTTC.

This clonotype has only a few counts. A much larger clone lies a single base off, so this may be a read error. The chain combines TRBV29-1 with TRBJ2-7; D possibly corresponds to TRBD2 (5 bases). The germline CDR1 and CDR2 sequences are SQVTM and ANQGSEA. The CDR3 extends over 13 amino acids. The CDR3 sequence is CSVGSGSSYGQYF. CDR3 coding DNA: TGCAGCGTAGGATCGGGGAGCTCCTACGGGCAGTACTTC.

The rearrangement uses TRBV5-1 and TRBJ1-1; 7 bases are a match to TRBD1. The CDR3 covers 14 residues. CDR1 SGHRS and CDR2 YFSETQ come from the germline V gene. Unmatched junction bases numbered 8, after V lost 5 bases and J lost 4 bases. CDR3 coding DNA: TGCGCCAGCAGACTACAGGGGTCGGGCACTGAAGCTTTCTTT. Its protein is CASRLQGSGTEAFF. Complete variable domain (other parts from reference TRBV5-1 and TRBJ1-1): KAGVTQTPRYLIKTRGQQVTLSCSPISGHRSVSWYQQTPGQGLQFLFEYFSETQRNKGNFPGRFSGRQFSNSRSEMNVSTLELGDSALYLCASRLQGSGTEAFFGQGTRLTVV.

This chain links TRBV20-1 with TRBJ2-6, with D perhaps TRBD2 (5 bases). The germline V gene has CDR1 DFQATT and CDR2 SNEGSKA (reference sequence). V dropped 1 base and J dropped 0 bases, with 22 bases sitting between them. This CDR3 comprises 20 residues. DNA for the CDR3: TGCAGTGCTAGAGTGGATCCGTCCGGGGATATCCCCTCTGGGGCCAACGTCCTGACTTTC. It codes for CSARVDPSGDIPSGANVLTF.

The CDR3 spells CASSVAIGREAFF. The CDR3 DNA is TGTGCCAGCAGCGTAGCGATTGGCAGAGAAGCTTTCTTT. The chain has TRBV9 and TRBJ1-1; D remains ambiguous. Per germline, CDR1 SGDLS and CDR2 YYNGEE. The germline V and J ends were trimmed by 0 bases and 8 bases, with 11 bases remaining between them. CDR3 length: 13 amino acids.

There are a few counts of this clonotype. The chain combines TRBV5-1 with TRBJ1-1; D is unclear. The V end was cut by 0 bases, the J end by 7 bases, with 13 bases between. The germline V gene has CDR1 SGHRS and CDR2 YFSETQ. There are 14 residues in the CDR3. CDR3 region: CASSLGGQSSEAFF. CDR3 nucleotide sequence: TGCGCCAGCAGCTTGGGAGGCCAAAGCAGTGAAGCTTTCTTT.

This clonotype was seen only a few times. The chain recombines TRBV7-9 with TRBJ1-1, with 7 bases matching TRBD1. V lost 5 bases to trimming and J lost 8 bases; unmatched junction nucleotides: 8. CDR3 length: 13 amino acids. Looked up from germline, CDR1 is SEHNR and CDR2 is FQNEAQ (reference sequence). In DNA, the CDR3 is TGTGCCAGCAGCCCCCTGGACAGGATAGAAGCTTTCTTT. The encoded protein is CASSPLDRIEAFF.

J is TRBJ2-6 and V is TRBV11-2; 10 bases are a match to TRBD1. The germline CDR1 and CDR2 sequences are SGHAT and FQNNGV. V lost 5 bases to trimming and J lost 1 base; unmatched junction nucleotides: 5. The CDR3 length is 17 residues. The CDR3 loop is CASSRGQGESGANVLTF. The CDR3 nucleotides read TGTGCCAGCAGCCGTGGACAGGGGGAATCTGGGGCCAACGTCCTGACTTTC. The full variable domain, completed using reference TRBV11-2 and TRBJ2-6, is EAGVAQSPRYKIIEKRQSVAFWCNPISGHATLYWYQQILGQGPKLLIQFQNNGVVDDSQLPKDRFSAERLKGVDSTLKIQPAKLEDSAVYLCASSRGQGESGANVLTFGAGSRLTVL.

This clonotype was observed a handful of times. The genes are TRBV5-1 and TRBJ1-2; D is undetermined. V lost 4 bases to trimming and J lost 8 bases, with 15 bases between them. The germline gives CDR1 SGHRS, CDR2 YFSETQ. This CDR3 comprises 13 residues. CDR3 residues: CASSQLDTTGYTF. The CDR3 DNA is TGCGCCAGCAGCCAACTTGACACCACGGGCTACACCTTC. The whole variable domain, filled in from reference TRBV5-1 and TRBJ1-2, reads KAGVTQTPRYLIKTRGQQVTLSCSPISGHRSVSWYQQTPGQGLQFLFEYFSETQRNKGNFPGRFSGRQFSNSRSEMNVSTLELGDSALYLCASSQLDTTGYTFGSGTRLTVV.

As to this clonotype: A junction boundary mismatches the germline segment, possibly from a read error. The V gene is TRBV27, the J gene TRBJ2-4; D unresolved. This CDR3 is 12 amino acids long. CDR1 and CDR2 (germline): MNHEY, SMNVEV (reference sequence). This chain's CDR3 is CACSSLGLKQYF. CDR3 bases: TGTGCCTGCAGTTCCCTCGGGCTAAAGCAGTACTTC.

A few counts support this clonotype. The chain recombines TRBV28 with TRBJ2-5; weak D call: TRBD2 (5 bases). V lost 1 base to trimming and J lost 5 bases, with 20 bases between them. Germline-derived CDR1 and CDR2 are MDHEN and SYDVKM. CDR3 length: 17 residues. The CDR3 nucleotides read TGTGCCAGCAGTTTATCGGTCTCTCGAGGGTCGAAGGAGACCCAGTACTTC. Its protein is CASSLSVSRGSKETQYF.

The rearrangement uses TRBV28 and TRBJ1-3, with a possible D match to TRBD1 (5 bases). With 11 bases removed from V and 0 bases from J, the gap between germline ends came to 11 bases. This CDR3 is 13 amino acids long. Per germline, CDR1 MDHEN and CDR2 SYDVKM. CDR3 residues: CAGKGVSGNTIYF. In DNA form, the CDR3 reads TGTGCCGGAAAAGGGGTCTCTGGAAACACCATATATTTT.

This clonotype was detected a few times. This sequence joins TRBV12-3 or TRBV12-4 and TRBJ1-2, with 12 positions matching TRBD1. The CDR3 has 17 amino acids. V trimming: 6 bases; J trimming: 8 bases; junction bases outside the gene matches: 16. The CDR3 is CASRSSGTGGNLQGYTF. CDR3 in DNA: TGTGCCAGCAGGTCCTCCGGGACAGGGGGCAATTTGCAGGGCTACACCTTC.

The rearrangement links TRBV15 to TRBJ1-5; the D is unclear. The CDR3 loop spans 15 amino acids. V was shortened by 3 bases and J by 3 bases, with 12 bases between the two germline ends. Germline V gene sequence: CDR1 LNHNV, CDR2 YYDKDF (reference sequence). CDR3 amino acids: CATSSTGVLNQPQHF. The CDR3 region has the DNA TGTGCCACCAGCAGTACTGGGGTTCTCAATCAGCCCCAGCATTTT.

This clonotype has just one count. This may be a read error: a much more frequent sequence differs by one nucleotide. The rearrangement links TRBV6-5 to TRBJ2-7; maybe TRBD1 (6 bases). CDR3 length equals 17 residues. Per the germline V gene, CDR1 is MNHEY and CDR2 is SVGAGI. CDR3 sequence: CVSSYSYSGAGTYEQYF. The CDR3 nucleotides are TGTGTCAGCAGTTACTCGTATTCAGGGGCAGGAACCTACGAGCAGTACTTC.

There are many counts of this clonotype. The CDR3 region is CASSKRQGAYEQYF. In DNA form, the CDR3 reads TGTGCCAGCAGTAAAAGACAGGGGGCCTACGAGCAGTACTTC. V is TRBV6-5 and J is TRBJ2-7; TRBD1 matches 9 bases. The CDR3 is 14 amino acids. The junction had 4 bases not matched to a gene; V was cut back by 5 bases and J by 2 bases. Germline assignment: CDR1 MNHEY and CDR2 SVGAGI.

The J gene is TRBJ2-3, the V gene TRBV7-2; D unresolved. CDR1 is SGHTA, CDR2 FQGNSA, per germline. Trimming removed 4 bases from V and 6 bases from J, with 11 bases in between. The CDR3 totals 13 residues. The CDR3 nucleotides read TGTGCCAGCAGCTCTACCCTAAGGGATACGCAGTATTTT. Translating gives CASSSTLRDTQYF.

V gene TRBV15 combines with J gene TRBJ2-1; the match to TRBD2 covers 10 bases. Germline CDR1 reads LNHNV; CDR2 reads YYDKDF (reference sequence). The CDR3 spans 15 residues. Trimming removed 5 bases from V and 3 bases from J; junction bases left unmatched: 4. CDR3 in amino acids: CATSGRTSGYNEQFF. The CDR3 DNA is TGTGCCACCAGCGGAAGGACTAGCGGCTACAATGAGCAGTTCTTC.

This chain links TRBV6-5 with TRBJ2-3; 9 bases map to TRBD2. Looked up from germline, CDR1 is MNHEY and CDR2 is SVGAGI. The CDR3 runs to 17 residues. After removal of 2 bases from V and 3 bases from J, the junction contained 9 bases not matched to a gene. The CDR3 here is CASSYTPSGDPTDTQYF. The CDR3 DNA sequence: TGTGCCAGCAGTTACACCCCTAGCGGGGACCCAACAGATACGCAGTATTTT.

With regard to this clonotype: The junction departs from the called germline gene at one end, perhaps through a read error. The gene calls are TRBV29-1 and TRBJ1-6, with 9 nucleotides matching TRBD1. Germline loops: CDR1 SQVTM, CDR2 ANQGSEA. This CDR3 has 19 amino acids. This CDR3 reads CSVEHSGSDRGIGVSPLHF. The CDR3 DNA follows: TGCAGCGTTGAACACTCGGGCTCGGACAGGGGAATTGGGGTATCACCCCTCCATTTT.

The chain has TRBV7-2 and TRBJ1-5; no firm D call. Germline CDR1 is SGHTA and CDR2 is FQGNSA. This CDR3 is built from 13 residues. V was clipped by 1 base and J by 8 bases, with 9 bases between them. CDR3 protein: CASSLVRPEPQHF. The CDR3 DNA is TGTGCCAGCAGCTTAGTTAGGCCGGAGCCCCAGCATTTT.